This T cell receptor (beta chain) was observed in a study of Ad26.COV2.S vaccination and SARS-CoV-2 variants (dated by TCRdb to about 2021). Regarding the study in general: Donors in the vaccine arm were drawn from COV1001, a multicentre, randomized, double-blind, placebo-controlled phase I-IIa trial testing Ad26.COV2.S in healthy adults. Ad26.COV2.S was given intramuscularly at 5x10^10 or 1x10^11 viral particles, as a single shot or as two shots 56 days apart. The specificity and breadth of SARS-CoV-2-reactive T cell receptors after Ad26.COV2.S vaccination were assessed by TCRbeta repertoire sequencing. The TCR-sequenced set comprised around 30 samples: approximately 20 Ad26.COV2.S vaccine recipients, 5 placebo recipients and 8 SARS-CoV-2 convalescent individuals. Trial participants were randomized into five groups of five, in which low-dose or high-dose Ad26.COV2.S was given once or twice, or placebo was given on both occasions. Investigators did not know the trial group allocation while performing experiments and assessing outcomes.

The V end loses 0 bases and the J end loses 1 base, and a stretch of 10 bases separates them. CDR1 and CDR2 were assigned from the germline V gene as SGHRS and YFSETQ. Spanning cysteine to phenylalanine, the CDR3 consists of 15 amino acids. Only the CDR3 DNA stays, 45 bases, in frame from base 1. Here is what the overall study found, with its caveats: Substantial breadth of spike-specific CD8+ and CD4+ T cell responses was reported after vaccination. Vaccine and placebo recipients had comparable non-spike TCR breadth, which fits with the vaccine containing only spike. Ad26.COV2.S recipients had higher spike-specific TCR breadth than placebo recipients (P = 0.0014). The study lacked the statistical power to compare responses across vaccine doses or regimens. The authors noted that the TCR breadth and depth analyses may have underestimated total T cell responses.

The immunoSEQ Assay was used to sequence TCRbeta CDR3 regions. After extraction, genomic DNA underwent amplification by bias-controlled multiplex PCR, followed by high-throughput sequencing. The original pipeline was this. To quantify the absolute abundance of every unique TCRbeta CDR3 region, sequences were collapsed and filtered. T cell fraction was estimated by normalization of TCRbeta template counts to usable DNA, with usable DNA being measured through amplification of reference genes present in all nucleated cells. Repertoire TCRs were annotated as SARS-CoV-2-specific when V gene, CDR3 amino acid sequence and J gene were exactly matched to a known reactive TCR set. The reference SARS-CoV-2 TCR set came from MIRA and was filtered for enrichment in COVID-19-positive ImmuneCODE repertoires, removing public or cross-reactive TCRs. Drawing on the MIRA antigens, annotated TCRs were analysed further at the level of specific ORF or position within ORF. Depth was the summed frequency of annotated unique rearrangements, while breadth was defined as annotated unique rearrangements over total unique productive rearrangements. Two-sided Wilcoxon rank-sum tests were applied when comparing TCR breadth between groups. Imported from immuneACCESS, the table was reduced by TCRdb to in-frame sequences with V and J called. These copies leave out some clones; in studies compared against another copy, an unresolved V gene accounts for under half, and the cause of the remainder is not known. Clonal size and the V and J genes are those of that table, whereas D and trimming came from the DNA. Counted in this sample were about 350,000 clones; 80% to 90% of them appeared once. Approximately 4.5% of the sample comes from the top ten.

Note on this clone: Its antigen remains undetermined. This may arise from a read error, as a much more abundant clone is one base away. Other nucleotide sequences in the sample specify the same CDR3.

According to the study, the label for this sample's treatment or condition signals: some 20 received Ad26.COV2.S at low or high dose, single or two shots; about 5 received placebo; per-sample allocation not given. Repertoires of vaccine and placebo recipients were sequenced from samples collected on day 63 after the first injection. In Cohort 1b, 25 adults aged 18-55 years were enrolled at a single site in Boston, USA, between 29 July and 7 August 2020. Ad26.COV2.S was a replication-incompetent adenovirus type 26 vector that expressed a prefusion-stabilized SARS-CoV-2 spike protein derived from the original Wuhan strain.

The specimen comprised peripheral blood, sampled in a trial of Ad26.COV2.S vaccine versus placebo. The TCR was taken from a person between 18 and 59 years old who received the Ad26.COV2.S COVID-19 vaccine or a placebo. The rearranged chain carries TRBV5-1 and TRBJ1-1; perhaps TRBD1 is the D gene, with 6 bases matching. Here is the DNA: TGCGCCAGCAGCTTGGTTGGGGGCCCGAACACTGAAGCTTTCTTT. It codes for CASSLVGGPNTEAFF.